This TCR beta chain appears in the sequencing data of a study of Ad26.COV2.S vaccination and SARS-CoV-2 variants. Study-level findings and limits: Analyses of TCR breadth and depth may have underestimated total T cell responses. Individuals receiving vaccine had higher spike-specific TCR breadth than placebo recipients did.

Regarding treatment: some 20 received Ad26.COV2.S at low or high dose, single or two shots; 5 received placebo; per-sample allocation not given. Collection of samples fell on day 63 after the first vaccine or placebo injection. An 18-55-year-old adult in Boston served as donor. Trimming took off 1 base at V and 4 bases at J, with 11 bases between the two ends. This CDR3 is built from 15 residues. Germline V gene sequence: CDR1 SGHAT, CDR2 FQNNGV. This clone was seen once. Antigen unknown. Profiled with immunoSEQ multiplex PCR; TCRdb holds only in-frame clones, not every one. This table holds 380,000 or so clones, under 90% found once.

The input for sequencing was peripheral blood, taken in a trial of Ad26.COV2.S vaccine versus placebo. This TCR was sampled from a person aged 18 to 65 who received the Ad26.COV2.S COVID-19 vaccine or a placebo. The chain couples TRBV11-2 to TRBJ1-5; D is unclear. The CDR3 spells CASSLGFLANQPQHF. For the CDR3, the DNA is TGTGCCAGCAGCTTAGGGTTTTTGGCAAATCAGCCCCAGCATTTT.